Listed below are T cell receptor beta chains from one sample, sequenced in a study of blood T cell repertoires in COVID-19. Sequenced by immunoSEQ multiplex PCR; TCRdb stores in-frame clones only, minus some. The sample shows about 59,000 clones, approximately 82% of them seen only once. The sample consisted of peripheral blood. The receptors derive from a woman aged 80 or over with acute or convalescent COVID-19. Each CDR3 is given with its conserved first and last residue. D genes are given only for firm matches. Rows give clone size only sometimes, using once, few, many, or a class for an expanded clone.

CDR3 protein: CASSQGAGATNDEQFF
CDR3 DNA: TGTGCCAGCAGCCAAGGAGCAGGGGCGACTAACGATGAGCAGTTCTTC
D gene: -
V gene: TRBV4-2
J gene: TRBJ2-1
clone size: -

CDR3 protein: CASNEGHGYTF
CDR3 DNA: TGCGCCAGCAATGAGGGCCACGGCTACACCTTC
D gene: -
V gene: TRBV5-1
J gene: TRBJ1-2
clone size: -

CDR3 protein: CATRTGQVYNEQFF
CDR3 DNA: TGCGCCACGCGAACGGGACAGGTCTACAATGAGCAGTTCTTC
D gene: TRBD1
V gene: TRBV10-2
J gene: TRBJ2-1
clone size: -

CDR3 protein: CASSTTSGSPNEQFF
CDR3 DNA: TGTGCCAGTAGTACGACTAGCGGGAGTCCCAATGAGCAGTTCTTC
D gene: TRBD2
V gene: TRBV19
J gene: TRBJ2-1
clone size: -

CDR3 protein: CATSETGFYEQYF
CDR3 DNA: TGTGCCACCAGTGAGACAGGGTTCTACGAGCAGTACTTC
D gene: TRBD1
V gene: TRBV24-1
J gene: TRBJ2-7
clone size: -

CDR3 protein: CASSVQGARETQYF
CDR3 DNA: TGTGCCAGCAGCGTGCAGGGGGCTAGGGAGACCCAGTACTTC
D gene: TRBD1
V gene: TRBV9
J gene: TRBJ2-5
clone size: once

CDR3 protein: CASSWRLAPTYEQYF
CDR3 DNA: TGTGCCAGCAGTTGGCGACTAGCGCCAACCTACGAGCAGTACTTC
D gene: TRBD2
V gene: TRBV27
J gene: TRBJ2-7
clone size: -

CDR3 protein: CASSPGMYSYGYTF
CDR3 DNA: TGTGCCAGCAGTCCAGGGATGTATAGCTATGGCTACACCTTC
D gene: -
V gene: TRBV27
J gene: TRBJ1-2
clone size: -

CDR3 protein: CASSVDLAGGTDTQYF
CDR3 DNA: TGTGCCAGCAGCGTAGATCTGGCGGGGGGCACAGATACGCAGTATTTT
D gene: TRBD2
V gene: TRBV9
J gene: TRBJ2-3
clone size: -

CDR3 protein: CASSTAGNTIYF
CDR3 DNA: TGTGCCAGCAGTACCGCGGGAAACACCATATATTTT
D gene: -
V gene: TRBV28
J gene: TRBJ1-3
clone size: -

CDR3 protein: CASSLAGGTGYNEQFF
CDR3 DNA: TGTGCCAGCAGCTTAGCTGGTGGGACAGGCTACAATGAGCAGTTCTTC
D gene: TRBD1
V gene: TRBV7-7
J gene: TRBJ2-1
clone size: -

CDR3 protein: CASSLGGGVRYGYTF
CDR3 DNA: TGTGCCAGCAGTTTAGGAGGGGGCGTTCGCTATGGCTACACCTTC
D gene: TRBD1
V gene: TRBV28
J gene: TRBJ1-2
clone size: -

CDR3 protein: CASSPGLDTGELFF
CDR3 DNA: TGTGCCAGCAGCCCCGGACTGGACACCGGGGAGCTGTTTTTT
D gene: -
V gene: TRBV7-3
J gene: TRBJ2-2
clone size: -

CDR3 protein: CASSPVRVTDTQYF
CDR3 DNA: TGTGCCAGCAGCCCGGTCAGGGTCACAGATACGCAGTATTTT
D gene: -
V gene: TRBV3-1/TRBV3-2
J gene: TRBJ2-3
clone size: -

CDR3 protein: CASSSRQSRDINIQYF
CDR3 DNA: TGCGCCAGCAGCTCGCGCCAGTCCCGGGACATAAACATTCAGTACTTC
D gene: -
V gene: TRBV5-1
J gene: TRBJ2-4
clone size: -

CDR3 protein: CASSEALAGPYNEQFF
CDR3 DNA: TGTGCCAGCAGTGAAGCTCTAGCGGGGCCCTACAATGAGCAGTTCTTC
D gene: TRBD2
V gene: TRBV2
J gene: TRBJ2-1
clone size: -

CDR3 protein: CASSTRYYEQYF
CDR3 DNA: TGTGCCAGCAGCACGAGGTACTACGAGCAGTACTTC
D gene: -
V gene: TRBV28
J gene: TRBJ2-7
clone size: -

CDR3 protein: CASSRTGLFQETQYF
CDR3 DNA: TGTGCCAGTAGTCGCACCGGACTGTTTCAAGAGACCCAGTACTTC
D gene: -
V gene: TRBV19
J gene: TRBJ2-5
clone size: -

CDR3 protein: CASASEGAGANVLTF
CDR3 DNA: TGTGCCAGCGCTAGTGAGGGGGCTGGGGCCAACGTCCTGACTTTC
D gene: -
V gene: TRBV27
J gene: TRBJ2-6
clone size: -

CDR3 protein: CASSRSAGGPRNTGELFF
CDR3 DNA: TGTGCCAGCAGCCGTTCCGCAGGGGGCCCTCGAAACACCGGGGAGCTGTTTTTT
D gene: TRBD1
V gene: TRBV28
J gene: TRBJ2-2
clone size: few

CDR3 protein: CSASYGTGGLETQYF
CDR3 DNA: TGCAGTGCTAGTTACGGGACAGGGGGCTTAGAGACCCAGTACTTC
D gene: TRBD1
V gene: TRBV20-1
J gene: TRBJ2-5
clone size: -

CDR3 protein: CASSLAFKNEQFF
CDR3 DNA: TGTGCCAGCAGCTTAGCCTTTAAAAATGAGCAGTTCTTC
D gene: -
V gene: TRBV7-9
J gene: TRBJ2-1
clone size: -

CDR3 protein: CAISDGSRPQHF
CDR3 DNA: TGTGCCATCAGTGACGGGAGCCGGCCCCAGCATTTT
D gene: -
V gene: TRBV10-3
J gene: TRBJ1-5
clone size: -

CDR3 protein: CASNLYGTQYF
CDR3 DNA: TGTGCCTCAAACCTTTACGGGACCCAGTACTTC
D gene: -
V gene: TRBV7-2
J gene: TRBJ2-5
clone size: few

CDR3 protein: CASSRDSNQPQHF
CDR3 DNA: TGTGCCAGCAGCCGGGACAGTAATCAGCCCCAGCATTTT
D gene: TRBD1
V gene: TRBV9
J gene: TRBJ1-5
clone size: -

CDR3 protein: CASSRTTQETQYF
CDR3 DNA: TGTGCCAGCAGCCGGACTACCCAAGAGACCCAGTACTTC
D gene: -
V gene: TRBV7-3
J gene: TRBJ2-5
clone size: -

CDR3 protein: CASAPWREIGYGYTF
CDR3 DNA: TGTGCCAGCGCCCCCTGGAGGGAAATTGGGTATGGCTACACCTTC
D gene: -
V gene: TRBV27
J gene: TRBJ1-2
clone size: -

CDR3 protein: CASSLMGGDTGELFF
CDR3 DNA: TGTGCCAGCAGCTTAATGGGGGGAGACACCGGGGAGCTGTTTTTT
D gene: -
V gene: TRBV7-6
J gene: TRBJ2-2
clone size: -

CDR3 protein: CATSDMGLDYNEQFF
CDR3 DNA: TGTGCCACCAGTGATATGGGACTAGACTACAATGAGCAGTTCTTC
D gene: TRBD2
V gene: TRBV24-1
J gene: TRBJ2-1
clone size: -

CDR3 protein: CATEVGDGAGANVLTF
CDR3 DNA: TGTGCCACCGAAGTTGGTGACGGGGCTGGGGCCAACGTCCTGACTTTC
D gene: -
V gene: TRBV7-9
J gene: TRBJ2-6
clone size: -

CDR3 protein: CASSLSRWDRENTEAFF
CDR3 DNA: TGTGCCAGCAGTTTATCGCGTTGGGACAGAGAGAACACTGAAGCTTTCTTT
D gene: TRBD1
V gene: TRBV27
J gene: TRBJ1-1
clone size: -

CDR3 protein: CASSPGGENQPQHF
CDR3 DNA: TGTGCCAGCTCACCAGGGGGCGAAAATCAGCCCCAGCATTTT
D gene: -
V gene: TRBV18
J gene: TRBJ1-5
clone size: -

CDR3 protein: CASSPRRENSPLHF
CDR3 DNA: TGTGCCAGCAGTCCTAGGAGGGAGAATTCACCCCTCCACTTT
D gene: -
V gene: TRBV7-9
J gene: TRBJ1-6
clone size: -

CDR3 protein: CASSRLAGTGELFF
CDR3 DNA: TGTGCCAGCAGCCGCTTAGCGGGAACCGGGGAGCTGTTTTTT
D gene: TRBD2
V gene: TRBV9
J gene: TRBJ2-2
clone size: once

CDR3 protein: CAWSVSGLVTDTQYF
CDR3 DNA: TGTGCCTGGAGTGTATCCGGACTAGTTACAGATACGCAGTATTTT
D gene: TRBD2
V gene: TRBV30
J gene: TRBJ2-3
clone size: -

CDR3 protein: CASSLDGTGPDEQYF
CDR3 DNA: TGTGCCAGCAGCTTGGACGGGACAGGGCCCGACGAGCAGTACTTC
D gene: TRBD1
V gene: TRBV11-2
J gene: TRBJ2-7
clone size: -

CDR3 protein: CASSLGAPGELFF
CDR3 DNA: TGTGCCAGCAGCTTGGGAGCTCCCGGGGAGCTGTTTTTT
D gene: -
V gene: TRBV5-8
J gene: TRBJ2-2
clone size: -

CDR3 protein: CAWSVRAGRTGELFF
CDR3 DNA: TGTGCCTGGAGTGTAAGGGCAGGGAGGACCGGGGAGCTGTTTTTT
D gene: -
V gene: TRBV30
J gene: TRBJ2-2
clone size: -

CDR3 protein: CASSQGQDSYEQYF
CDR3 DNA: TGTGCCAGCAGCCAAGGCCAAGACAGCTACGAGCAGTACTTC
D gene: -
V gene: TRBV4-2
J gene: TRBJ2-7
clone size: -

CDR3 protein: CASSQVQGRSDTQYF
CDR3 DNA: TGTGCCAGCAGCCAAGTACAGGGGAGGTCAGATACGCAGTATTTT
D gene: -
V gene: TRBV14
J gene: TRBJ2-3
clone size: -

CDR3 protein: CASSPPGRGGGEQYF
CDR3 DNA: TGTGCCAGCTCACCCCCCGGGAGGGGTGGAGGTGAGCAGTACTTC
D gene: TRBD2
V gene: TRBV18
J gene: TRBJ2-7
clone size: -

CDR3 protein: CASRGVGTGGPPPNTGELFF
CDR3 DNA: TGTGCCAGCAGAGGGGTGGGGACAGGGGGCCCTCCTCCGAACACCGGGGAGCTGTTTTTT
D gene: TRBD1
V gene: TRBV9
J gene: TRBJ2-2
clone size: few

CDR3 protein: CASSYSLTEAFF
CDR3 DNA: TGTGCCAGCAGTTACTCACTCACTGAAGCTTTCTTT
D gene: -
V gene: TRBV6-2/TRBV6-3
J gene: TRBJ1-1
clone size: -

CDR3 protein: CASSDLGQGQETQYF
CDR3 DNA: TGTGCCAGCAGTGACCTTGGACAGGGACAAGAGACCCAGTACTTC
D gene: TRBD1
V gene: TRBV6-1
J gene: TRBJ2-5
clone size: -

CDR3 protein: CASSRQGVGNTEAFF
CDR3 DNA: TGTGCCAGCAGCCGGCAGGGGGTGGGGAACACTGAAGCTTTCTTT
D gene: TRBD1
V gene: TRBV9
J gene: TRBJ1-1
clone size: -

CDR3 protein: CASSLLREGIAFF
CDR3 DNA: TGTGCCAGCAGCCTCCTTCGGGAGGGTATAGCTTTCTTT
D gene: -
V gene: TRBV7-2
J gene: TRBJ1-1
clone size: -

CDR3 protein: CASSFRGTGVAFF
CDR3 DNA: TGTGCCAGCAGTTTTAGAGGGACAGGGGTAGCTTTCTTT
D gene: TRBD1
V gene: TRBV27
J gene: TRBJ1-1
clone size: -

CDR3 protein: CASSSFPGSLNTEAFF
CDR3 DNA: TGCGCCAGCAGCTCATTCCCCGGGTCCCTGAACACTGAAGCTTTCTTT
D gene: -
V gene: TRBV5-1
J gene: TRBJ1-1
clone size: -

CDR3 protein: CASSTRDRLTPLHF
CDR3 DNA: TGTGCCAGCAGCACCCGGGACAGGCTGACACCCCTCCACTTT
D gene: TRBD1
V gene: TRBV7-9
J gene: TRBJ1-6
clone size: -

CDR3 protein: CAISETTGYGNYGYTF
CDR3 DNA: TGTGCCATCAGTGAGACAACAGGGTATGGTAACTATGGCTACACCTTC
D gene: -
V gene: TRBV10-3
J gene: TRBJ1-2
clone size: -

CDR3 protein: CASVGGEDSPLHF
CDR3 DNA: TGTGCCAGCGTGGGGGGGGAGGATTCACCCCTCCACTTT
D gene: -
V gene: TRBV6-4
J gene: TRBJ1-6
clone size: -

CDR3 protein: CASSLPPSYGYTF
CDR3 DNA: TGTGCCAGCAGTTTACCACCCAGCTATGGCTACACCTTC
D gene: -
V gene: TRBV28
J gene: TRBJ1-2
clone size: -

CDR3 protein: CASSLFPSGGQNEQFF
CDR3 DNA: TGTGCCAGCAGCTTATTTCCTAGCGGGGGACAAAATGAGCAGTTCTTC
D gene: TRBD2
V gene: TRBV7-3
J gene: TRBJ2-1
clone size: -